This TCR beta chain was recovered during a study of blood T cells in healthy people across ages. Notes on the study in general: Greater diversity and more naive CD4+ cells were seen in long-lived donors than in aged donors. Per million T cells, TCR beta diversity dropped about linearly as age rose.

Germline assignment: CDR1 SEHNR and CDR2 FQNEAQ (reference sequence). J gave up 6 bases and V 5 bases, and 14 bases lay outside the gene matches. This CDR3 spans 16 amino acids. Each donor's blood draw was around 10 milliliters of peripheral blood. Primed by a sample-barcoded 5' primer and a J-beta primer mix, a second PCR proceeded for 7 to 11 cycles. The authors tagged each cDNA molecule using a template-switch adaptor with 12 random nucleotides. TCRdb fed the 5' RACE reads into MiXCR, producing one record per CDR3 protein. The sample records 1,100,000 or so distinct CDR3 sequences, more than 35% being singletons. Many counts were recorded for this clonotype. Its antigen is as yet unknown.

This clonotype was obtained from a woman aged 60-70 years in good health. This chain uses TRBV7-9 with TRBJ1-2, with TRBD1 identical over 8 bases. Sequenced material: blood. DNA of the CDR3: TGTGCCAGCAGCGAAGTAACAGGGGGTAACAGCGATGGCTACACCTTC. It yields the protein CASSEVTGGNSDGYTF.